What follows are 26 T cell receptor beta chains derived from one specimen sequenced in a study of beta chain features in type 1 diabetes. Expressed TCRB transcripts were sequenced because the isolated RNA had all been reverse transcribed beforehand. Sequencing used immunoSEQ multiplex PCR; TCRdb keeps in-frame clones, though not all of them. The sample gives a few hundred thousand clones, roughly 15% of which show up once; more than 6.5% is in the top ten. Sample: central memory CD4+ T cells from blood. The receptors were sampled from a man aged 25 to 45 in good health.

The J gene is TRBJ1-1, the V gene TRBV15; 9 bases are a match to TRBD1. With V trimmed by 3 bases and J by 2 bases, 7 bases remained unmatched. This CDR3 has 16 amino acids. Germline assignment: CDR1 LNHNV and CDR2 YYDKDF (reference sequence). In nucleotides, the CDR3 is TGTGCCACCAGCAGGACACCGGGACAGGGAAACACTGAAGCTTTCTTT. Translation gives CATSRTPGQGNTEAFF.

This chain's CDR3 is CASSLDVLKTQYF. Here the CDR3 DNA reads TGTGCCAGCAGCTTGGATGTACTGAAGACCCAGTACTTC. The J gene is TRBJ2-5, the V gene TRBV5-6; D unresolved. CDR1 and CDR2 (germline): SGHDT, YYEEEE. The V and J ends lost 0 bases and 6 bases respectively, with 9 bases between them. CDR3 length: 13 amino acids.

V gene TRBV5-1 combines with J gene TRBJ2-3; D call uncertain. Germline-derived CDR1 and CDR2 are SGHRS and YFSETQ. The V gene lost 2 bases and the J gene lost 0 bases, with 10 bases spanning the gap. The CDR3 is 15 amino acids. CDR3 in amino acids: CASSFGDTSTDTQYF. CDR3 DNA: TGCGCCAGCAGCTTTGGGGATACAAGCACAGATACGCAGTATTTT.

This clone has more than one count but fewer than ten. This chain links TRBV6-5 with TRBJ2-7, with 7 bases matching TRBD2. The CDR3 runs 16 residues. Germline-derived CDR1 and CDR2 are MNHEY and SVGAGI. V shed 3 bases and J 6 bases; nucleotides not matched to a gene: 14. The DNA of the CDR3 is TGTGCCAGCAGTTATGACAGACTAGCTTATACCAGCGAGCAGTACTTC. Translation gives CASSYDRLAYTSEQYF.

This chain joins TRBV7-9 and TRBJ1-6, with 7 nucleotides matching TRBD1. After removal of 5 bases from V and 5 bases from J, the junction contained 6 bases not matched to a gene. CDR1 and CDR2 from the germline V gene are SEHNR and FQNEAQ (reference sequence). The CDR3 extends over 15 amino acids. DNA for the CDR3: TGTGCCAGCAGCCCCGGGACAGAAGATAATTCACCCCTCCACTTT. Protein sequence: CASSPGTEDNSPLHF.

This clone was observed a handful of times. CDR3 amino acids: CASSLGIRAPQHF. As DNA, the CDR3 is TGTGCCAGCAGCTTAGGGATTCGGGCACCCCAGCATTTT. The gene calls are TRBV7-9 and TRBJ1-5; no clear D gene. The CDR3 contains 13 residues. Germline values: CDR1 SEHNR, CDR2 FQNEAQ (reference sequence). Deletions cut 1 base from V and 10 bases from J, with 11 bases between.

This clone was detected only a few times. The chain employs TRBV19 and TRBJ2-4; 12 bases align to TRBD2. With 4 bases clipped from V and 0 bases from J, the junction kept 7 bases outside the gene matches. Germline CDR1 and CDR2: LNHDA and SQIVND (reference sequence). The CDR3 is 18 residues long. CDR3 sequence (DNA): TGTGCCAGTAGTACGGCTAGCGGGGGGGCCGGAGCCAAAAACATTCAGTACTTC. Translating gives CASSTASGGAGAKNIQYF.

The chain is built from TRBV27 and TRBJ1-3; D gene unclear. The CDR3 consists of 19 residues. Trimming pared 5 bases from V and 0 bases from J, leaving 23 bases between. Per the germline V gene, CDR1 is MNHEY and CDR2 is SMNVEV (reference sequence). The CDR3 sequence: CASSPRWGGPLSSGNTIYF. CDR3 coding DNA: TGTGCCAGCAGTCCCCGATGGGGAGGGCCCCTTAGCTCTGGAAACACCATATATTTT.

The gene calls are TRBV4-2 and TRBJ2-1; 9 bases line up with TRBD1. V was pared by 5 bases and J by 3 bases, with 5 bases of the junction left unmatched. The CDR3 covers 15 residues. Germline values: CDR1 LGHNA, CDR2 YNFKEQ. The CDR3 reads CASSLDRGSYNEQFF. The CDR3 DNA reads as TGTGCCAGCAGCTTGGACAGGGGAAGCTACAATGAGCAGTTCTTC.

This clone was seen a few times. The chain uses TRBV7-9 and TRBJ2-5, with D maybe TRBD2 (5 bases). The germline gives CDR1 SEHNR, CDR2 FQNEAQ (reference sequence). The ends were cut back, 4 bases at V and 0 bases at J, with 18 bases in the middle. There are 17 residues in the CDR3. CDR3 bases: TGTGCCAGCAGCTCGAGAGAGCGGAGCCCCTACCAAGAGACCCAGTACTTC. This encodes CASSSRERSPYQETQYF. The complete variable domain, with remaining parts taken from reference TRBV7-9 and TRBJ2-5, reads DTGVSQNPRHKITKRGQNVTFRCDPISEHNRLYWYRQTLGQGPEFLTYFQNEAQLEKSRLLSDRFSAERPKGSFSTLEIQRTEQGDSAMYLCASSSRERSPYQETQYFGPGTRLLVL.

The V gene is TRBV2, the J gene TRBJ1-2, with 7 bases matching TRBD1. Germline assignment: CDR1 SNHLY and CDR2 FYNNEI. The V segment lost 7 bases and the J segment 6 bases; nucleotides outside the gene matches: 14. There are 15 residues in the CDR3. The CDR3 bases are TGTGCCAGCACTTTGACAAGGGGACAGAAGAATGGCTACACCTTC. As protein: CASTLTRGQKNGYTF.

This clone came up once. The gene calls are TRBV7-7 and TRBJ2-7; TRBD2 matches 14 bases. Germline trimming cut 1 base from V and 3 bases from J; bases unmatched to any gene: 8. Germline-derived CDR1 and CDR2 are SSHAT and FNYEAQ (reference sequence). The CDR3 is 18 residues long. The CDR3 nucleotides read TGTGCCAGCAGCTTAGGGTACGGACTAGCGGGAGGTGGCTACGAGCAGTACGTC. This gives the protein CASSLGYGLAGGGYEQYV.

The chain combines TRBV11-2 with TRBJ1-5; possibly TRBD1 for D (5 bases). V gave up 8 bases and J gave up 4 bases, with 12 bases separating them. The CDR3 is 13 residues long. CDR1 is SGHAT and CDR2 is FQNNGV in the germline V gene. The CDR3 sequence is CASGVGVNQPQHF. Written as DNA, the CDR3 is TGTGCCAGCGGCGTAGGGGTAAATCAGCCCCAGCATTTT.

The chain is built from TRBV7-7 and TRBJ2-1, with 8 bases fitting TRBD1. This CDR3 spans 13 amino acids. The V gene end was trimmed by 3 bases and the J gene end by 9 bases; junction bases not matched to a gene: 4. Germline CDR1 reads SSHAT; CDR2 reads FNYEAQ (reference sequence). The CDR3 DNA reads as TGTGCCAGCAGCTTTGGACAGGGAGGTGAGCAGTTCTTC. Translation gives CASSFGQGGEQFF.

The V and J genes are TRBV5-6 and TRBJ2-1, with a possible D match to TRBD2 (5 bases). CDR3 size: 12 residues. V was shortened by 0 bases and J by 15 bases, with 13 bases between the two germline ends. Germline V lookup: CDR1 SGHDT, CDR2 YYEEEE. CDR3 sequence: CASSLGGLSLFF. Written as DNA, the CDR3 is TGTGCCAGCAGCTTGGGCGGGTTGTCGCTGTTCTTC.

This clone appeared many times. The CDR3 region has the DNA TGTGCCATTCGTGAAGACACTGAAGCTTTCTTT. Its translation is CAIREDTEAFF. The chain has TRBV10-3 and TRBJ1-1; no clear D. V lost 9 bases and J 3 bases, leaving 8 bases between the germline ends. Germline lookup yields CDR1 ENHRY and CDR2 SYGVKD. This CDR3 spans 11 amino acids.

This clone was counted at least ten times. The chain recombines TRBV7-2 with TRBJ2-7; a possible D gene is TRBD1 (6 bases). There are 12 residues in the CDR3. Per germline, CDR1 SGHTA and CDR2 FQGNSA. The V gene lost 3 bases and the J gene lost 7 bases, with 10 bases spanning the gap. The CDR3 region is CASSFGGTEQYF. For the CDR3, the DNA is TGTGCCAGCAGCTTTGGGGGCACGGAGCAGTACTTC.

This clone was seen a few times. This chain joins TRBV5-4 and TRBJ2-7; D may be TRBD1 or TRBD2 (5 bases each). This CDR3 is built from 15 residues. The germline V gene encodes CDR1 SGHNT and CDR2 YYREEE (reference sequence). V was trimmed by 2 bases and J by 0 bases, leaving 12 bases between them. The DNA of the CDR3 is TGTGCCAGCAGCTTCGGGACGAAGGCCTCCTACGAGCAGTACGTC. It is translated as CASSFGTKASYEQYV.

This clone was counted between two and nine times. The chain uses TRBV5-6 and TRBJ2-1; 9 bases match TRBD1. This CDR3 contains 15 residues. Looked up from germline, CDR1 is SGHDT and CDR2 is YYEEEE. Trimming cost V 1 base and J 4 bases; bases outside gene matches: 3. Here the CDR3 reads CASSLFDRGYNEQFF. DNA for the CDR3: TGTGCCAGCAGCTTGTTTGACAGGGGGTACAATGAGCAGTTCTTC.

This chain joins TRBV7-2 and TRBJ1-1; D is unclear. This CDR3 contains 13 residues. V was shortened by 1 base and J by 5 bases, with 8 bases between the two germline ends. CDR1 is SGHTA and CDR2 is FQGNSA in the germline V gene. CDR3 in amino acids: CASSLVLATEAFF. CDR3 bases: TGTGCCAGCAGCTTAGTATTGGCAACTGAAGCTTTCTTT.

V gene TRBV6-6 combines with J gene TRBJ2-2; D not resolved. V was pared by 10 bases and J by 0 bases, with 9 bases between. The CDR3 length is 13 residues. Germline V gene sequence: CDR1 MNHNY, CDR2 SVGAGI (reference sequence). The CDR3 region is CAIGRSNTGELFF. The DNA for the CDR3 is TGTGCCATCGGACGGTCGAACACCGGGGAGCTGTTTTTT.

This clone was picked up a small number of times. This rearrangement joins TRBV4-3 to TRBJ2-6; D call uncertain. Germline loops: CDR1 LGHNA, CDR2 YSLEER. V lost 1 base and J 2 bases, leaving 12 bases between the germline ends. There are 17 residues in the CDR3. CDR3 sequence: CASSQGAQLTGANVLTF. The CDR3, as DNA: TGCGCCAGCAGCCAAGGCGCCCAATTAACTGGGGCCAACGTCCTGACTTTC.

This clone has more than one count but fewer than ten. V is TRBV5-1 and J is TRBJ2-3; D not certain. Germline CDR1 and CDR2: SGHRS and YFSETQ. The CDR3 runs 15 residues. Trimming cost V 6 bases and J 1 base, with 15 bases left between them. The CDR3 sequence: CASTRATPGTDTQYF. The CDR3 DNA is TGCGCCAGCACCCGGGCTACTCCCGGCACAGATACGCAGTATTTT.

The sample holds a few counts of this clone. The chain carries TRBV29-1 and TRBJ2-2; 7 nucleotides agree with TRBD2. The V and J ends lost 4 bases and 6 bases, in that order; junction bases with no gene match: 8. The CDR3 sequence is 14 residues long. CDR1 is SQVTM, CDR2 ANQGSEA, per germline. CDR3 nucleotides: TGCAGCGTTGGGGGGGGAGGGGTGCCCGGGGAGCTGTTTTTT. This encodes CSVGGGGVPGELFF.

This clone was found many times. The chain carries TRBV27 and TRBJ1-2; 8 bases align to TRBD1. The ends lost 5 bases at V and 5 bases at J; junction bases unmatched: 7. Germline loops: CDR1 MNHEY, CDR2 SMNVEV (reference sequence). The CDR3 runs to 14 residues. CDR3 in DNA: TGTGCCAGCAGTACCGGACAGGGCGGATATGGCTACACCTTC. Translated: CASSTGQGGYGYTF.

The chain is built from TRBV19 and TRBJ1-5; D may be TRBD1 (6 bases). The CDR3 spans 15 residues. The germline V and J ends were trimmed by 4 bases and 4 bases, with 14 bases remaining between them. Germline V gives CDR1 LNHDA, CDR2 SQIVND (reference sequence). Here the CDR3 DNA reads TGTGCCAGTAGTAGGGAAACAGGGACGAATCAGCCCCAGCATTTT. The encoded protein is CASSRETGTNQPQHF. Combining the CDR3 with reference TRBV19 and TRBJ1-5 gives the whole variable domain DGGITQSPKYLFRKEGQNVTLSCEQNLNHDAMYWYRQDPGQGLRLIYYSQIVNDFQKGDIAEGYSVSREKKESFPLTVTSAQKNPTAFYLCASSRETGTNQPQHFGDGTRLSIL.